These T cell receptor beta chains were read from a single sample in a study of blood T cell repertoires in COVID-19. Profiled with immunoSEQ multiplex PCR; TCRdb holds only in-frame clones, not every one. Found here are 200,000 to 250,000 clones, about 80% of them singletons; the top ten hold around 2%. Sequencing was carried out using PBMCs or T cells enriched from blood (not recorded which). The receptor set was obtained from a man aged 55 to 70 who had recovered from COVID-19. Both conserved end residues are part of each CDR3. A D gene is named only where the DNA matches it firmly. A row's size may be missing; if present it is once, few, many or a size class.

d_gene: TRBD1
abundance: .
v_gene: TRBV4-3
len: 16
j_gene: TRBJ2-7
CDR3nt: TGCGCCAGCAGCCAAGATTTGCAGGGGGCGGTCTACGAGCAGTACTTC
CDR3aa: CASSQDLQGAVYEQYF

d_gene: TRBD1
abundance: .
v_gene: TRBV6-5
len: 16
j_gene: TRBJ1-1
CDR3nt: TGTGCCAGCAGTTACTCGCCGACAGGGGGAGGAACTGAAGCTTTCTTT
CDR3aa: CASSYSPTGGGTEAFF

d_gene: TRBD1
abundance: .
v_gene: TRBV7-2
len: 17
j_gene: TRBJ1-2
CDR3nt: TGTGCCAGCAGCTTAACCCGCAGGGACAGCCTATTCTATGGCTACACCTTC
CDR3aa: CASSLTRRDSLFYGYTF

d_gene: TRBD2
abundance: .
v_gene: TRBV19
len: 15
j_gene: TRBJ2-3
CDR3nt: TGTGCCAGTAGTGATAGCGGGTTCGGCACAGATACGCAGTATTTT
CDR3aa: CASSDSGFGTDTQYF

d_gene: TRBD1
abundance: .
v_gene: TRBV7-2
len: 15
j_gene: TRBJ1-6
CDR3nt: TGTGCCAGCAGCGTAACGGGACAGTTCCATTCACCCCTCCACTTT
CDR3aa: CASSVTGQFHSPLHF

d_gene: .
abundance: .
v_gene: TRBV19
len: 15
j_gene: TRBJ2-7
CDR3nt: TGTGCCAGTAGAAAACAGGGACCCGGCGATTACGAGCAGTACTTC
CDR3aa: CASRKQGPGDYEQYF

d_gene: .
abundance: .
v_gene: TRBV2
len: 12
j_gene: TRBJ2-7
CDR3nt: TGTGCCAGCAGCGCTGTTAGGGGAGAGCAGTACTTC
CDR3aa: CASSAVRGEQYF

d_gene: .
abundance: .
v_gene: TRBV5-6
len: 14
j_gene: TRBJ1-2
CDR3nt: TGTGCCAGCAGCTTGGTGAGAGCTAACTATGGCTACACCTTC
CDR3aa: CASSLVRANYGYTF

d_gene: .
abundance: .
v_gene: TRBV27
len: 13
j_gene: TRBJ2-5
CDR3nt: TGTGCCAGCAGTTCCGTCTTTCAAGAGACCCAGTACTTC
CDR3aa: CASSSVFQETQYF

d_gene: TRBD1
abundance: few
v_gene: TRBV9
len: 16
j_gene: TRBJ1-2
CDR3nt: TGTGCCAGCAGCCCTCCGGGACAGGGGGCATTCTATGGCTACACCTTC
CDR3aa: CASSPPGQGAFYGYTF

d_gene: .
abundance: .
v_gene: TRBV6-5
len: 11
j_gene: TRBJ2-7
CDR3nt: TGTGCCAGCATTCAGGGGTACGAGCAGTACTTC
CDR3aa: CASIQGYEQYF

d_gene: TRBD1
abundance: .
v_gene: TRBV6-2/TRBV6-3
len: 14
j_gene: TRBJ2-7
CDR3nt: TGTGCCAGCAGCCCCGACAGGGTCATCTACGAGCAGTACTTC
CDR3aa: CASSPDRVIYEQYF

d_gene: TRBD1
abundance: .
v_gene: TRBV25-1
len: 13
j_gene: TRBJ2-7
CDR3nt: TGTGCCAGCAGTGCAAGGACAGGGGACGAGCAGTACTTC
CDR3aa: CASSARTGDEQYF

d_gene: .
abundance: .
v_gene: TRBV14
len: 12
j_gene: TRBJ2-7
CDR3nt: TGTGCCAGCAGCCAAGATGTCCGTCAGCAGTACTTC
CDR3aa: CASSQDVRQQYF

d_gene: .
abundance: few
v_gene: TRBV4-3
len: 17
j_gene: TRBJ1-2
CDR3nt: TGCGCCAGCAGCCAGGTTTTCAACAGGGAAGGGGGCTATGGCTACACCTTC
CDR3aa: CASSQVFNREGGYGYTF

d_gene: .
abundance: once
v_gene: TRBV11-3
len: 15
j_gene: TRBJ2-3
CDR3nt: TGTGCCAGCAGCTTAGCGGACTACCGCACAGATACGCAGTATTTT
CDR3aa: CASSLADYRTDTQYF

d_gene: TRBD2
abundance: .
v_gene: TRBV15
len: 17
j_gene: TRBJ2-5
CDR3nt: TGTGCCACCAGCGGCTCCCGGACTAGCGGGGGGGCAGAGACCCAGTACTTC
CDR3aa: CATSGSRTSGGAETQYF

d_gene: TRBD2
abundance: .
v_gene: TRBV5-1
len: 19
j_gene: TRBJ2-3
CDR3nt: TGCGCCAGCAGCTTATCACCGGGACTAGCGGGGGGGCAGCCAGATACGCAGTATTTT
CDR3aa: CASSLSPGLAGGQPDTQYF

d_gene: .
abundance: .
v_gene: TRBV7-2
len: 11
j_gene: TRBJ2-5
CDR3nt: TGTGCCAGCAGGCTAGCTGAGACCCAGTACTTC
CDR3aa: CASRLAETQYF

d_gene: .
abundance: .
v_gene: TRBV4-3
len: 14
j_gene: TRBJ2-7
CDR3nt: TGCGCCAGCAGCCAAGGGTTCCCGACTCACGAGCAGTACTTC
CDR3aa: CASSQGFPTHEQYF

d_gene: .
abundance: once
v_gene: TRBV18
len: 13
j_gene: TRBJ1-2
CDR3nt: TGTGCCAGCTCACCTACAGAGAACTATGGCTACACCTTC
CDR3aa: CASSPTENYGYTF

d_gene: TRBD1
abundance: .
v_gene: TRBV7-6
len: 14
j_gene: TRBJ2-5
CDR3nt: TGTGCCAGCAGCTTAAACACAGGGGTAGAGACCCAGTACTTC
CDR3aa: CASSLNTGVETQYF

d_gene: TRBD1
abundance: .
v_gene: TRBV29-1
len: 13
j_gene: TRBJ2-5
CDR3nt: TGCAGCGTCGTAGGGACAGCCCAAGAGACCCAGTACTTC
CDR3aa: CSVVGTAQETQYF

d_gene: TRBD1
abundance: .
v_gene: TRBV27
len: 13
j_gene: TRBJ1-2
CDR3nt: TGTGCCAGCAGTCGAGACAGGGGGCGTGGCTACACCTTC
CDR3aa: CASSRDRGRGYTF

d_gene: .
abundance: .
v_gene: TRBV6-5
len: 15
j_gene: TRBJ2-5
CDR3nt: TGTGCCAGCAGTTACTCGGAGGGGGCCGGTGAGACCCAGTACTTC
CDR3aa: CASSYSEGAGETQYF

d_gene: .
abundance: .
v_gene: TRBV7-9
len: 14
j_gene: TRBJ2-2
CDR3nt: TGTGCCAGCAGCCCCGACAGATTCACCGGGGAGCTGTTTTTT
CDR3aa: CASSPDRFTGELFF

d_gene: .
abundance: .
v_gene: TRBV18
len: 17
j_gene: TRBJ2-6
CDR3nt: TGTGCCAGCTCACCAGGGGCAGCGCCTTCTGGGGCCAACGTCCTGACTTTC
CDR3aa: CASSPGAAPSGANVLTF

d_gene: TRBD1
abundance: .
v_gene: TRBV18
len: 14
j_gene: TRBJ2-1
CDR3nt: TGTGCCAGCTCACCAAGTCCAGGGGGTCATGAGCAGTTCTTC
CDR3aa: CASSPSPGGHEQFF

d_gene: .
abundance: .
v_gene: TRBV28
len: 17
j_gene: TRBJ1-6
CDR3nt: TGTGCCAGCAGTTCCCGGTGGAGGGTAACCTATAATTCACCCCTCCACTTT
CDR3aa: CASSSRWRVTYNSPLHF

d_gene: .
abundance: .
v_gene: TRBV24-1
len: 14
j_gene: TRBJ1-5
CDR3nt: TGTGCCACCAGTGATTCAGGGGCAAATCAGCCCCAGCATTTT
CDR3aa: CATSDSGANQPQHF

d_gene: TRBD1
abundance: .
v_gene: TRBV5-5
len: 15
j_gene: TRBJ1-4
CDR3nt: TGTGCCAGCAGCTTGGAGCCCAGGCAGGGGGTAAAACTGTTTTTT
CDR3aa: CASSLEPRQGVKLFF

d_gene: TRBD1
abundance: .
v_gene: TRBV19
len: 14
j_gene: TRBJ1-2
CDR3nt: TGTGCCAGTAGTAATGGTCAGGGGGCAGGAGGCTACACCTTC
CDR3aa: CASSNGQGAGGYTF

d_gene: .
abundance: .
v_gene: TRBV18
len: 15
j_gene: TRBJ2-2
CDR3nt: TGTGCCAGCTCACCCGCAGGAGGGAACACCGGGGAGCTGTTTTTT
CDR3aa: CASSPAGGNTGELFF

d_gene: .
abundance: .
v_gene: TRBV5-1
len: 14
j_gene: TRBJ1-1
CDR3nt: TGCGCCAGCAGCATCAGGGGTATGAACACTGAAGCTTTCTTT
CDR3aa: CASSIRGMNTEAFF

d_gene: .
abundance: .
v_gene: TRBV3-1/TRBV3-2
len: 14
j_gene: TRBJ1-1
CDR3nt: TGTGCCAGCAGCCAAGAGGATCGGGGCACTGAAGCTTTCTTT
CDR3aa: CASSQEDRGTEAFF

d_gene: TRBD2
abundance: .
v_gene: TRBV7-8
len: 18
j_gene: TRBJ2-7
CDR3nt: TGTGCCAGCAGCTCAAAACCCCCTAGCGGGGTACAATCCTACGAGCAGTACTTC
CDR3aa: CASSSKPPSGVQSYEQYF

d_gene: TRBD1
abundance: .
v_gene: TRBV28
len: 14
j_gene: TRBJ1-5
CDR3nt: TGTGCCAGCAGAGGGGGCGCGGGCAATCAGCCCCAGCATTTT
CDR3aa: CASRGGAGNQPQHF

d_gene: TRBD1
abundance: .
v_gene: TRBV7-3
len: 16
j_gene: TRBJ2-1
CDR3nt: TGTGCCAGCAGCCCCGACAGGGGGAGCTCCTACAATGAGCAGTTCTTC
CDR3aa: CASSPDRGSSYNEQFF

d_gene: .
abundance: .
v_gene: TRBV7-9
len: 15
j_gene: TRBJ1-2
CDR3nt: TGTGCCAGCAGCCAAACAGGTGTCGGAAACTATGGCTACACCTTC
CDR3aa: CASSQTGVGNYGYTF

d_gene: .
abundance: .
v_gene: TRBV2
len: 14
j_gene: TRBJ1-5
CDR3nt: TGTGCCAGCAGTGAAGTGGCAGGCAATCAGCCCCAGCATTTT
CDR3aa: CASSEVAGNQPQHF

d_gene: TRBD2
abundance: .
v_gene: TRBV11-3
len: 16
j_gene: TRBJ2-1
CDR3nt: TGTGCCAGCAGCTTAGATCTGACTAGCGGCTACAATGAGCAGTTCTTC
CDR3aa: CASSLDLTSGYNEQFF

d_gene: .
abundance: .
v_gene: TRBV11-2
len: 13
j_gene: TRBJ1-2
CDR3nt: TGTGCCAGCAGTTCGACTGGCACCTATGGCTACACCTTC
CDR3aa: CASSSTGTYGYTF

d_gene: .
abundance: once
v_gene: TRBV9
len: 13
j_gene: TRBJ1-5
CDR3nt: TGTGCCAGCAGCGGTCAGGGCGGTCAGCCCCAGCATTTT
CDR3aa: CASSGQGGQPQHF

d_gene: .
abundance: .
v_gene: TRBV7-8
len: 14
j_gene: TRBJ2-2
CDR3nt: TGTGCCAGCAGCTGGGGGGCGAACACCGGGGAGCTGTTTTTT
CDR3aa: CASSWGANTGELFF

d_gene: .
abundance: few
v_gene: TRBV5-5
len: 16
j_gene: TRBJ1-3
CDR3nt: TGTGCCAGCAGCCCGGGGGGCGGAATCTCTGGAAACACCATATATTTT
CDR3aa: CASSPGGGISGNTIYF

d_gene: .
abundance: .
v_gene: TRBV30
len: 11
j_gene: TRBJ1-2
CDR3nt: TGTGCCTGGATGTCGGGCTATGGCTACACCTTC
CDR3aa: CAWMSGYGYTF

d_gene: TRBD1
abundance: .
v_gene: TRBV6-5
len: 16
j_gene: TRBJ1-5
CDR3nt: TGTGCCAGCAGTTTGGGTCCGGGACAGATAAATCAGCCCCAGCATTTT
CDR3aa: CASSLGPGQINQPQHF

d_gene: .
abundance: .
v_gene: TRBV13
len: 12
j_gene: TRBJ2-7
CDR3nt: TGTGCCAGCAGCCCGAGAACCTACGAGCAGTACTTC
CDR3aa: CASSPRTYEQYF

d_gene: TRBD1
abundance: .
v_gene: TRBV7-2
len: 16
j_gene: TRBJ2-3
CDR3nt: TGTGCCAGCAGCCTAGGTTCAGGGACAGGAGCAGATACGCAGTATTTT
CDR3aa: CASSLGSGTGADTQYF

d_gene: TRBD1
abundance: .
v_gene: TRBV7-9
len: 15
j_gene: TRBJ1-1
CDR3nt: TGTGCCAGCAGCGCCCGACAGGGGGGGAACACTGAAGCTTTCTTT
CDR3aa: CASSARQGGNTEAFF